This T cell receptor (beta chain) was sequenced for a study of blood T cell repertoires in COVID-19. In the study overall: Donors in the United States, Italy and Spain gave samples during acute or convalescent COVID-19.

Ages ranged from roughly 18 to 100 years, with residence in 24 US areas. With V trimmed by 8 bases and J by 6 bases, 7 bases remained unmatched. The CDR3 runs to 14 residues. Germline CDR1 reads MNHNY; CDR2 reads SVGAGI (reference sequence). Authors' methods: Researchers report that nucleated cell counts were estimated from reference gene primer amplification. Clones were sequenced by immunoSEQ multiplex PCR, and TCRdb holds only the in-frame ones, with some missing. V and J calls and clone size come straight from that table; D and trimming were deduced from the DNA. Found here are about 320,000 clones, under 95% of them singletons; the top ten hold about 2.4%.

The receptor's source is a man in his sixties who had recovered from COVID-19. The J gene is TRBJ1-6, the V gene TRBV6-6, with 7 bases identical to TRBD1. The material sequenced was PBMCs or T cells enriched from blood (not recorded which). In DNA form, the CDR3 reads TGTGCCAGCGGGACGACAGGGATTAATTCACCCCTCCACTTT. It is translated as CASGTTGINSPLHF.